The rows below give T cell receptor beta chains drawn from one sample of a study of cytomegalovirus exposure and HLA in healthy donors. The repertoire was sequenced with immunoSEQ multiplex PCR; TCRdb's copy has only in-frame clones and lacks some. The table has more than 100,000 clones, around 89% seen once. Sequences were obtained from PBMCs. These receptor sequences come from a woman aged 18-35 years in good health and CMV-seropositive. CDR3s include the opening cysteine and the closing phenylalanine or tryptophan. A D gene is named only where the DNA matches it firmly. The size of a clone is reported for some rows only, either as once, few or many, or as a class for expanded clones.

J gene,clone size,D gene,CDR3 length,V gene,CDR3 DNA,CDR3 protein
TRBJ1-2,.,.,13,TRBV30,TGTGCCTGGAGTGCGTCGGGGGGGGATGGCTACACCTTC,CAWSASGGDGYTF
TRBJ2-3,.,.,12,TRBV9,TGTGCCAGCAGCGTAGCGTCAGATACGCAGTATTTT,CASSVASDTQYF
TRBJ2-1,.,TRBD2,14,TRBV7-3,TGTGCCAGCAGCTTAAGTGGGGGAGGGAGCGAGCAGTTCTTC,CASSLSGGGSEQFF
TRBJ1-1,.,.,15,TRBV12-5,TGTGCTAGTGGTTTGGTAGGAGGAATGAACACTGAAGCTTTCTTT,CASGLVGGMNTEAFF
TRBJ2-5,.,.,14,TRBV5-4,TGTGCCAGCAGCTTAACCTCGGGGGAAGAGACCCAGTACTTC,CASSLTSGEETQYF
TRBJ2-3,.,TRBD2,13,TRBV30,TGTGCCTGGAACGCGGGGGATGGAGATACGCAGTATTTT,CAWNAGDGDTQYF
TRBJ2-1,.,TRBD2,15,TRBV10-3,TGTGCCATCTCCGGGACGGGAGGCTCCTACAATGAGCAGTTCTTC,CAISGTGGSYNEQFF
TRBJ2-3,.,.,11,TRBV11-2,TGTGCCAGCAGCCTATTAGATACGCAGTATTTT,CASSLLDTQYF
TRBJ2-5,once,.,13,TRBV9,TGTGCCAGCAGCGCCACACCTTCGGGGACCCAGTACTTC,CASSATPSGTQYF
TRBJ1-1,.,TRBD1,14,TRBV12-5,TGTGCTAGTGGTTTCGGACAGGGTGACACTGAAGCTTTCTTT,CASGFGQGDTEAFF
TRBJ2-7,.,TRBD1,14,TRBV6-1,TGTGCCAGCAGCTTACAGGGGGCGAGCTACGAGCAGTACTTC,CASSLQGASYEQYF
TRBJ2-3,.,TRBD1,15,TRBV5-5,TGTGCCAGCAGCTTGGCGGGACAGAGCACAGATACGCAGTATTTT,CASSLAGQSTDTQYF
TRBJ1-2,few,.,15,TRBV5-6,TGTGCCAGCAGCTTGCGACAGCTGTATAACTATGGCTACACCTTC,CASSLRQLYNYGYTF
TRBJ2-7,.,.,12,TRBV29-1,TGCAGCGTGCGGGAAGCGCCCCACGAGCAGTACTTC,CSVREAPHEQYF
TRBJ1-1,.,TRBD1,17,TRBV6-1,TGTGCCAGCAGTGAAGCCTGGGGGGACAGGCTAGGAACTGAAGCTTTCTTT,CASSEAWGDRLGTEAFF
TRBJ2-2,.,TRBD1,16,TRBV13,TGTGCCAGCAGCTGGGGACGGGGACAGTACACCGGGGAGCTGTTTTTT,CASSWGRGQYTGELFF
TRBJ1-5,once,.,15,TRBV19,TGTGCCAGTAGTCCCGGGACTCCCAGGTATCAGCCCCAGCATTTT,CASSPGTPRYQPQHF
TRBJ1-1,.,TRBD1,18,TRBV9,TGTGCCAGCAGCCACCATAGGGACAGGGGATATGGAGACACTGAAGCTTTCTTT,CASSHHRDRGYGDTEAFF
TRBJ2-1,.,.,16,TRBV6-6,TGTGCCAGCAGTTACTCGAAATGGGGCAGGGACAATGAGCAGTTCTTC,CASSYSKWGRDNEQFF
TRBJ1-3,.,.,12,TRBV30,TGTGCCTTTTCCTCGGGGGGGAACACCATATATTTT,CAFSSGGNTIYF
TRBJ2-1,.,TRBD2,16,TRBV27,TGTGCCAGCAGTCCCGGGACTAGCGGGAGGATGAATGAGCAGTTCTTC,CASSPGTSGRMNEQFF
TRBJ2-2,.,TRBD2,15,TRBV9,TGTGCCAGCGGAGGAGCGGGGTCGAACACCGGGGAGCTGTTTTTT,CASGGAGSNTGELFF
TRBJ1-6,.,.,14,TRBV30,TGTGCCTGGATTAGCCAGGGAGGATATTCACCCCTCCACTTT,CAWISQGGYSPLHF
TRBJ2-1,.,TRBD2,16,TRBV15,TGTGCCACCAGCCGACCGAGACTAGCGGGGGGCCATGAGCAGTTCTTC,CATSRPRLAGGHEQFF
TRBJ1-1,.,TRBD1,15,TRBV27,TGTGCCAGCAGCCTTGACAGGGTGGGGTCCACTGAAGCTTTCTTT,CASSLDRVGSTEAFF
TRBJ2-1,.,TRBD2,16,TRBV7-2,TGTGCCAGCAGCAACATAGCGGGAGGACCCTACAATGAGCAGTTCTTC,CASSNIAGGPYNEQFF
TRBJ2-7,.,.,14,TRBV7-3,TGTGCCAGCTCGCTGGGGGCTAGCCGCTACGAGCAGTACTTC,CASSLGASRYEQYF
TRBJ2-1,.,.,16,TRBV13,TGTGCCAGCAACAACAGAGGGATCAGCTCCTACAATGAGCAGTTCTTC,CASNNRGISSYNEQFF
TRBJ1-1,.,TRBD1,15,TRBV19,TGTGCCAGTAGTAATCAGGGGGCAGGTAACACTGAAGCTTTCTTT,CASSNQGAGNTEAFF
TRBJ2-1,.,.,12,TRBV29-1,TGCAGCGTTGAAGCAGGGTTAGGGGAGCAGTTCTTC,CSVEAGLGEQFF
TRBJ2-2,.,TRBD1,17,TRBV4-1,TGCGCCAGCAGCCAAGGAGAGAGGACAGGGGGGTCCGGGGAGCTGTTTTTT,CASSQGERTGGSGELFF
TRBJ1-5,once,.,14,TRBV30,TGTGCCTGGAGTACCGGGTCTCTCAATCAGCCCCAGCATTTT,CAWSTGSLNQPQHF
TRBJ2-2,.,TRBD1,14,TRBV7-6,TGTGCCAGCAGCAGACAGGGTAACGCCGGGGAGCTGTTTTTT,CASSRQGNAGELFF
TRBJ1-1,once,.,11,TRBV19,TGTGCCAGTAGTATGTTAGCTGAAGCTTTCTTT,CASSMLAEAFF
TRBJ2-1,.,.,18,TRBV7-2,TGTGCCAGCAGCCCCGGAGGGGCGGGAACTGCGAGCTACAATGAGCAGTTCTTC,CASSPGGAGTASYNEQFF
TRBJ2-1,.,.,10,TRBV30,TGTGCCTGGGGGGCCCTAGAGCAGTTCTTC,CAWGALEQFF
TRBJ2-7,few,.,15,TRBV5-1,TGCGCCAGCAGCCCGCGTCGACTTCCCTCCTACGAGCAGTACTTC,CASSPRRLPSYEQYF
TRBJ2-7,.,TRBD2,16,TRBV7-2,TGTGCCAGCAGCCCATTGACTAGCGGGTTTACCTACGAGCAGTACTTC,CASSPLTSGFTYEQYF
TRBJ1-1,.,.,13,TRBV7-3,TGTGCCAGCAGCTTCTCAGGGAAAACTGAAGCTTTCTTT,CASSFSGKTEAFF
TRBJ2-1,once,TRBD1,18,TRBV4-2,TGTGCCAGCAGCCAAGATCGACGAGGGGGCCTAGGGGACAATGAGCAGTTCTTC,CASSQDRRGGLGDNEQFF
TRBJ1-5,.,.,15,TRBV18,TGTGCCAGCTCACCGCCCGGGGGATCGTCTCAGCCCCAGCATTTT,CASSPPGGSSQPQHF
TRBJ2-5,.,TRBD2,18,TRBV7-8,TGTGCCAGCAGACCCCGACTAGCGGGGGGGCGGGGGCAAGAGACCCAGTACTTC,CASRPRLAGGRGQETQYF
TRBJ1-3,.,.,15,TRBV18,TGTGCCAGCTCACCGGACAGCTTCTCTGGAAACACCATATATTTT,CASSPDSFSGNTIYF